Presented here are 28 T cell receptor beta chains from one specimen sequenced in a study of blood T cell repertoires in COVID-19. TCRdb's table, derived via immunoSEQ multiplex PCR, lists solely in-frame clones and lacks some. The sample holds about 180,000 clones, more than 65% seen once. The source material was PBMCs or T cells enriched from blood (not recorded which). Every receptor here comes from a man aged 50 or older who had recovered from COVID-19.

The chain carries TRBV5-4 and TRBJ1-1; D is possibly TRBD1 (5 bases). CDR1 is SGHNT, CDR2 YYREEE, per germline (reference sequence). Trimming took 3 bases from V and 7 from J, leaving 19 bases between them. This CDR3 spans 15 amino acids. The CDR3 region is CASSSRDGGRGEAFF. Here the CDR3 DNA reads TGTGCCAGCAGCTCCCGGGACGGAGGGCGAGGTGAAGCTTTCTTT.

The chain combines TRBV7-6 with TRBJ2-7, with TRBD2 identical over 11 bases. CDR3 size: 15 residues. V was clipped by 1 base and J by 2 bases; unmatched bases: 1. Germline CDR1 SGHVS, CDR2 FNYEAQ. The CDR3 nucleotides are TGTGCCAGCAGCTTAGGTAGCGGGGGGGCCTACGAGCAGTACTTC. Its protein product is CASSLGSGGAYEQYF. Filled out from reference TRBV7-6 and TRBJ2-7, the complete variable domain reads GAGVSQSPRYKVTKRGQDVALRCDPISGHVSLYWYRQALGQGPEFLTYFNYEAQQDKSGLPNDRFSAERPEGSISTLTIQRTEQRDSAMYRCASSLGSGGAYEQYFGPGTRLTVT.

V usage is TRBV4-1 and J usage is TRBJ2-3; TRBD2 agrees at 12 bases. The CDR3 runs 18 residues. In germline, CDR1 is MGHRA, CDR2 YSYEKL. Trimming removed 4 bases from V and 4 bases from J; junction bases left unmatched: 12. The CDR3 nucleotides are TGCGCCAGCAGCCCAGCCACACCGCTAGCGGGGGGGGCAGATACGCAGTATTTT. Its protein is CASSPATPLAGGADTQYF.

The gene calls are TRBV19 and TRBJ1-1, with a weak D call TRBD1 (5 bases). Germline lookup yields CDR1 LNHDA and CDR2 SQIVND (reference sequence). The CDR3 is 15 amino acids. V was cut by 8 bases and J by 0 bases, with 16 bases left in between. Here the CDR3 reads CASSLRQSMNTEAFF. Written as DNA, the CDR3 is TGTGCCAGTTCCCTACGACAGAGCATGAACACTGAAGCTTTCTTT.

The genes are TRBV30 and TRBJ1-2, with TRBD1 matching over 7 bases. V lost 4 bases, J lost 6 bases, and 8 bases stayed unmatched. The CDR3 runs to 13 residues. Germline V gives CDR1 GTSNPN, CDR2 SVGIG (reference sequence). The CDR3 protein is CAWNPRDSHGYTF. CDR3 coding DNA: TGTGCCTGGAACCCCAGGGACAGCCATGGCTACACCTTC.

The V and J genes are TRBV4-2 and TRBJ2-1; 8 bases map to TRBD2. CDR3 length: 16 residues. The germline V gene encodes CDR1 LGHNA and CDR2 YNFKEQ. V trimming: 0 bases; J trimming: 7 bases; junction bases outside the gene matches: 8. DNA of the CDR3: TGTGCCAGCAGCCAAGATATGAGCGGGGGAAGGAATGAGCAGTTCTTC. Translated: CASSQDMSGGRNEQFF.

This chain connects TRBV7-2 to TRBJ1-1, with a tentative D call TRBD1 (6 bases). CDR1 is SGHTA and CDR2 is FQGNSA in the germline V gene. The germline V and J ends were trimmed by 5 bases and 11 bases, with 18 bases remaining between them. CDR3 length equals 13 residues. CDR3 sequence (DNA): TGTGCCAGCAGCCTACAGTGGGACATCGGGGCTTTCTTT. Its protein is CASSLQWDIGAFF.

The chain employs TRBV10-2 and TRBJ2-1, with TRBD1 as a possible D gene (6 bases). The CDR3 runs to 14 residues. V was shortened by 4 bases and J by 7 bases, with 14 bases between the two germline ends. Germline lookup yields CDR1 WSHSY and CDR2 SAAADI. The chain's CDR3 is CASSADRIGNEQFF. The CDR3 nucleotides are TGCGCCAGCAGTGCAGACAGGATTGGGAATGAGCAGTTCTTC.

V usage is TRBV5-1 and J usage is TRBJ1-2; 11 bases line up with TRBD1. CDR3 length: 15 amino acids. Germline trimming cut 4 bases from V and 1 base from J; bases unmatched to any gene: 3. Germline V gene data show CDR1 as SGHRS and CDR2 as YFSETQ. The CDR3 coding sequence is TGCGCCAGCAGCAGCGGGACAGGGGGTAACTATGGCTACACCTTC. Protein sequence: CASSSGTGGNYGYTF.

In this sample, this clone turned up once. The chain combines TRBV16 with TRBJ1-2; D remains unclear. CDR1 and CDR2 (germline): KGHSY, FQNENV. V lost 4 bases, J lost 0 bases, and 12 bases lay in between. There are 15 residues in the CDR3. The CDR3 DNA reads TGTGCCAGCAGCCGACTGTCAGAAGCTAACTATGGCTACACCTTC. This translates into CASSRLSEANYGYTF.

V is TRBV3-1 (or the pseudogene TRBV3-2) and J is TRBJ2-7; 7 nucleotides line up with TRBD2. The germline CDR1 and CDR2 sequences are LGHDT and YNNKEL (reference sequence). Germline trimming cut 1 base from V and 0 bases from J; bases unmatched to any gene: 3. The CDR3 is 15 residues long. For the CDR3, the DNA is TGTGCCAGCAGCCAAGCGGGCGGGGGCTCCTACGAGCAGTACTTC. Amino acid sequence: CASSQAGGGSYEQYF.

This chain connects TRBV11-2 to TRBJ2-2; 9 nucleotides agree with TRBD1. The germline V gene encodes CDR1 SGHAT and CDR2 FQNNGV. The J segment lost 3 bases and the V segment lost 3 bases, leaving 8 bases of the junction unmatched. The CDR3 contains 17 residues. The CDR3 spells CASSFTTGTGHTGELFF. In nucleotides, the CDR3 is TGTGCCAGCAGCTTCACCACCGGGACAGGGCACACCGGGGAGCTGTTTTTT.

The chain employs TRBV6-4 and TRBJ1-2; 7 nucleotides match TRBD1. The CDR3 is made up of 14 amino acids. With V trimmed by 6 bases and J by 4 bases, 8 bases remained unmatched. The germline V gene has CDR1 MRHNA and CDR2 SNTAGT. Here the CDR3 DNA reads TGTGCCAGCAGGCCCCAACAGGGGCCCTATGGCTACACCTTC. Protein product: CASRPQQGPYGYTF.

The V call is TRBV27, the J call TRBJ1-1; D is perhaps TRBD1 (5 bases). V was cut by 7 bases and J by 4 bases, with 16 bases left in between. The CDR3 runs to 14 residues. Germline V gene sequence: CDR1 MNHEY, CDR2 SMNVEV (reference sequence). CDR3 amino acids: CASKQVLRITEAFF. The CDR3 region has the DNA TGTGCCAGCAAACAGGTCCTGAGGATCACTGAAGCTTTCTTT.

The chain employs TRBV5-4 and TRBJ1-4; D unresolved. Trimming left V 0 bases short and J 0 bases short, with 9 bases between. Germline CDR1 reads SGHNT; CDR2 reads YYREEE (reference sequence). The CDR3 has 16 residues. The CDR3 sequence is CASSLGVSATNEKLFF. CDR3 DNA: TGTGCCAGCAGCTTGGGAGTCAGCGCAACTAATGAAAAACTGTTTTTT.

DNA of the CDR3: TGTGCCAGCAGCCCCCGTAGCGGGCCTCCCGGGGAGCTGTTTTTT. This gives the protein CASSPRSGPPGELFF. The chain couples TRBV5-6 to TRBJ2-2, with 7 bases that match TRBD2. CDR3 size: 15 residues. Looked up from germline, CDR1 is SGHDT and CDR2 is YYEEEE. The V segment lost 4 bases and the J segment 6 bases; nucleotides outside the gene matches: 9.

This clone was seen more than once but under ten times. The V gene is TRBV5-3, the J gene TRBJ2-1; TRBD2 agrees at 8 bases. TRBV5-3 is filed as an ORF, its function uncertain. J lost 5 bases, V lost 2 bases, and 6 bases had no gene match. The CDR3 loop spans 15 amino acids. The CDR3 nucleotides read TGTGCCAGAAGCTTCAAACAGCGGGGGAACAATGAGCAGTTCTTC. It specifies CARSFKQRGNNEQFF.

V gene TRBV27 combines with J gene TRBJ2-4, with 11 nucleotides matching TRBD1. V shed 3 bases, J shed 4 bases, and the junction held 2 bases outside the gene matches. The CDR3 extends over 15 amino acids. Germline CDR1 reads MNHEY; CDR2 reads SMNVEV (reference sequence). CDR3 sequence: CASSFGTGGKNIQYF. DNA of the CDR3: TGTGCCAGCAGTTTTGGGACAGGGGGTAAAAACATTCAGTACTTC.

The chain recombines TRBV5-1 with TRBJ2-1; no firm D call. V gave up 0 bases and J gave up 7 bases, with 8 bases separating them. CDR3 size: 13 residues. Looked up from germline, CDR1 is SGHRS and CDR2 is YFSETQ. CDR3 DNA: TGCGCCAGCAGCTTGGATCTCAGAAATGAGCAGTTCTTC. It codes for CASSLDLRNEQFF. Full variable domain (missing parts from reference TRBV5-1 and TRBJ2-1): KAGVTQTPRYLIKTRGQQVTLSCSPISGHRSVSWYQQTPGQGLQFLFEYFSETQRNKGNFPGRFSGRQFSNSRSEMNVSTLELGDSALYLCASSLDLRNEQFFGPGTRLTVL.

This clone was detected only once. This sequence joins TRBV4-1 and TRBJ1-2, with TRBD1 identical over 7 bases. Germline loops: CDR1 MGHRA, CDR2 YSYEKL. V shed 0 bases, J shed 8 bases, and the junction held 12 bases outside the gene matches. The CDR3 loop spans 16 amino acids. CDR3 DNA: TGCGCCAGCAGCCAAGATAGGGCAGGGGGTACCTGGGGCTACACCTTC. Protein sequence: CASSQDRAGGTWGYTF.

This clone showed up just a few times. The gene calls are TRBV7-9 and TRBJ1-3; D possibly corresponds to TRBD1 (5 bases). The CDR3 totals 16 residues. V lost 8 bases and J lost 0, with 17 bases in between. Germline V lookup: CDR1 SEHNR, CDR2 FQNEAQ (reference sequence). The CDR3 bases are TGTGCCAGCCTAAGGGGAGGGTTGAACTCTGGAAACACCATATATTTT. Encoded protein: CASLRGGLNSGNTIYF. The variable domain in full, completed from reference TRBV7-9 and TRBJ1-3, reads DTGVSQNPRHKITKRGQNVTFRCDPISEHNRLYWYRQTLGQGPEFLTYFQNEAQLEKSRLLSDRFSAERPKGSFSTLEIQRTEQGDSAMYLCASLRGGLNSGNTIYFGEGSWLTVV.

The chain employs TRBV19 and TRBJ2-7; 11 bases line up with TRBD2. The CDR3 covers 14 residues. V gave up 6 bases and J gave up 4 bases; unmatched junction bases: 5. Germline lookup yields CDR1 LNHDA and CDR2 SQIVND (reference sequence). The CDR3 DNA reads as TGTGCCAGTAGCGTGACTAGCGGGGCTTACGAGCAGTACTTC. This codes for CASSVTSGAYEQYF.

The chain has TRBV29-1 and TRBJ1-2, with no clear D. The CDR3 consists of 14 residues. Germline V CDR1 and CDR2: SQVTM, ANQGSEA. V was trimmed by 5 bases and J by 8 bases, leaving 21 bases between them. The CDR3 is CSVLPDIGSIGYTF. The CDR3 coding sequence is TGCAGCGTTCTACCAGACATTGGAAGTATCGGCTACACCTTC.

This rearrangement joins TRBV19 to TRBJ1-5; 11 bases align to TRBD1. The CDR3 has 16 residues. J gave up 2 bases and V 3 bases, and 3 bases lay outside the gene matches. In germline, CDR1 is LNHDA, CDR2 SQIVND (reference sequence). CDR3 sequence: CASSMDRGRGNQPQHF. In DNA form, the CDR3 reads TGTGCCAGTAGTATGGACAGGGGGCGAGGCAATCAGCCCCAGCATTTT.

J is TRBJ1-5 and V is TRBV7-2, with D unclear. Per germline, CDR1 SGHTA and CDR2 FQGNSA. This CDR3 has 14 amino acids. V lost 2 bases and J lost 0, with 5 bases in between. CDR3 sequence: CASSLSSSNQPQHF. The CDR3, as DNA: TGTGCCAGCAGCTTATCCAGTAGCAATCAGCCCCAGCATTTT. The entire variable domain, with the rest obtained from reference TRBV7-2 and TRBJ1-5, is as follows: GAGVSQSPSNKVTEKGKDVELRCDPISGHTALYWYRQSLGQGLEFLIYFQGNSAPDKSGLPSDRFSAERTGGSVSTLTIQRTQQEDSAVYLCASSLSSSNQPQHFGDGTRLSIL.

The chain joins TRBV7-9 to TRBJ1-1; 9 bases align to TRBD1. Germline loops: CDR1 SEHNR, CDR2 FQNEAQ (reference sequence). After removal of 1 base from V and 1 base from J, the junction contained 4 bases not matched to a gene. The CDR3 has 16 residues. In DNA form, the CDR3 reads TGTGCCAGCAGCTTAGTACAGGGGGCTAGGAACACTGAAGCTTTCTTT. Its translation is CASSLVQGARNTEAFF.

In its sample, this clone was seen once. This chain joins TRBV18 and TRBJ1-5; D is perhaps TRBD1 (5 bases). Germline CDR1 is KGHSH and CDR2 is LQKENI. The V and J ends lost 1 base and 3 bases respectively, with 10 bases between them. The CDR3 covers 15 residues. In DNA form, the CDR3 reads TGTGCCAGCTCACCACTCAGGGTGGACAATCAGCCCCAGCATTTT. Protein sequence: CASSPLRVDNQPQHF.

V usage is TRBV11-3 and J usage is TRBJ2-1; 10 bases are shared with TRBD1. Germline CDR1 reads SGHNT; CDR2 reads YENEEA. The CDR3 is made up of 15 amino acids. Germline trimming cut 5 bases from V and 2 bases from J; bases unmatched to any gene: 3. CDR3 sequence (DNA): TGTGCCAGCAGCCGGGGACAGGGGACCTACAATGAGCAGTTCTTC. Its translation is CASSRGQGTYNEQFF.